These T cell receptor beta chains were read from a single sample in a study of Ad26.COV2.S vaccination and SARS-CoV-2 variants. Produced via immunoSEQ multiplex PCR; TCRdb's table is partial and in-frame only. Here the sample spans around 270,000 clones, around nine tenths being singletons. The sequencing here drew on peripheral blood, taken in a trial of Ad26.COV2.S vaccine versus placebo. The source of these receptors is a person aged 18-60 years who received the Ad26.COV2.S COVID-19 vaccine or a placebo. Both conserved end residues are part of each CDR3. A D gene is named only where the DNA matches it firmly. Not all rows give a size; the values are once, few, many and, for expanded clones, a class.

clone size,J gene,V gene,D gene,CDR3 protein,CDR3 DNA
-,TRBJ2-5,TRBV4-1,-,CASSHRWWKGEETQYF,TGCGCCAGCAGCCACAGATGGTGGAAAGGGGAAGAGACCCAGTACTTC
-,TRBJ2-3,TRBV6-5,TRBD2,CASTISGRPTDTQYF,TGTGCCAGCACCATTAGCGGGAGACCTACAGATACGCAGTATTTT
-,TRBJ1-5,TRBV6-4,-,CASSEQGKTVNQPQHF,TGTGCCAGCAGTGAACAGGGAAAGACGGTCAATCAGCCCCAGCATTTT
-,TRBJ1-1,TRBV4-3,-,CASSQDWVRTEAFF,TGCGCCAGCAGCCAAGATTGGGTGAGAACTGAAGCTTTCTTT
-,TRBJ2-1,TRBV7-6,TRBD2,CASSLEVLAGGDNEQFF,TGTGCCAGCAGCTTAGAGGTACTAGCGGGAGGGGACAATGAGCAGTTCTTC
-,TRBJ2-3,TRBV6-2/TRBV6-3,-,CASSYGETDTQYF,TGTGCCAGCAGTTATGGGGAAACAGATACGCAGTATTTT
-,TRBJ2-5,TRBV5-4,TRBD2,CASSRRGHSGRAGETQYF,TGTGCCAGCAGCCGAAGGGGGCATAGCGGGAGGGCCGGGGAGACCCAGTACTTC
-,TRBJ1-4,TRBV6-6,TRBD1,CASSLQGEVNEKLFF,TGTGCCAGCAGTTTACAGGGGGAGGTTAATGAAAAACTGTTTTTT
-,TRBJ2-7,TRBV5-1,TRBD1,CASSLGGTGANEQYF,TGCGCCAGCAGCTTGGGCGGGACAGGGGCTAACGAGCAGTACTTC
-,TRBJ2-5,TRBV5-1,TRBD1,CASSLDQTGDQETQYF,TGCGCCAGCAGCTTGGACCAGACAGGGGACCAAGAGACCCAGTACTTC
-,TRBJ2-3,TRBV4-2,TRBD2,CASSQDQASGYTDTQYF,TGTGCCAGCAGCCAAGATCAGGCTAGCGGCTACACAGATACGCAGTATTTT
-,TRBJ1-5,TRBV19,TRBD1,CASSIRQGNSNQPQHF,TGTGCCAGTAGTATAAGACAGGGGAATAGCAATCAGCCCCAGCATTTT
-,TRBJ2-1,TRBV27,-,CATRSGIDEQFF,TGTGCCACCAGGTCGGGTATCGATGAGCAGTTCTTC
-,TRBJ2-2,TRBV2,-,CASRSPVGVTGELFF,TGTGCCAGCAGATCCCCAGTGGGGGTCACCGGGGAGCTGTTTTTT
-,TRBJ2-1,TRBV12-5,-,CASGLVQGEQFF,TGTGCTAGTGGTTTGGTACAAGGCGAGCAGTTCTTC
-,TRBJ2-3,TRBV19,-,CASSTRPGIDTQYF,TGTGCCAGTAGTACGCGCCCGGGCATAGATACGCAGTATTTT
-,TRBJ2-7,TRBV30,-,CAWSVQGTKYEQYF,TGTGCCTGGAGTGTACAAGGGACAAAATACGAGCAGTACTTC
once,TRBJ2-3,TRBV6-1,TRBD2,CASSGLAGGPSDTQYF,TGTGCCAGCAGTGGACTAGCGGGGGGGCCTTCAGATACGCAGTATTTT
-,TRBJ1-2,TRBV4-2,TRBD1,CASSHGLPGQGYTF,TGTGCCAGCAGCCATGGACTTCCGGGACAGGGCTACACCTTC
-,TRBJ1-1,TRBV7-9,-,CASSLHGGRNTEAFF,TGTGCCAGCAGCTTACATGGGGGACGGAACACTGAAGCTTTCTTT
few,TRBJ2-1,TRBV19,TRBD2,CASSLGTSGYYNEQFF,TGTGCCAGTAGCCTTGGGACTAGCGGATACTACAATGAGCAGTTCTTC
-,TRBJ2-1,TRBV29-1,-,CSARKVSSYNEQFF,TGCAGCGCGAGGAAAGTAAGCTCCTACAATGAGCAGTTCTTC
-,TRBJ2-5,TRBV4-1,-,CASSQEGRGHSILQETQYF,TGCGCCAGCAGCCAAGAGGGGCGGGGTCACTCCATCCTCCAAGAGACCCAGTACTTC
-,TRBJ2-5,TRBV5-1,TRBD2,CASSAGLAGSPPQETQYF,TGCGCCAGCAGCGCGGGACTAGCGGGGTCCCCCCCCCAAGAGACCCAGTACTTC
-,TRBJ1-2,TRBV2,TRBD1,CAITDRPSYGYTF,TGTGCCATTACGGACAGGCCGAGCTATGGCTACACCTTC
-,TRBJ1-2,TRBV3-1/TRBV3-2,-,CASSQGHYGYTF,TGTGCCAGCAGCCAAGGCCACTATGGCTACACCTTC
-,TRBJ2-4,TRBV5-1,-,CASSLSGYGNIQYF,TGCGCCAGCAGCTTGTCGGGTTATGGAAACATTCAGTACTTC
-,TRBJ1-6,TRBV25-1,TRBD1,CASSDRGNSPLHF,TGTGCCAGCAGTGACAGGGGGAATTCACCCCTCCACTTT
-,TRBJ2-1,TRBV6-5,-,CASMFGTGPYNEQFF,TGTGCCAGCATGTTCGGGACTGGGCCCTACAATGAGCAGTTCTTC
-,TRBJ1-4,TRBV5-1,-,CASSSARFYATNEKLFF,TGCGCCAGCAGCTCCGCCCGGTTTTATGCAACTAATGAAAAACTGTTTTTT
-,TRBJ2-7,TRBV5-4,-,CASRTDGTYEQYF,TGTGCCAGCAGGACGGACGGAACCTACGAGCAGTACTTC
-,TRBJ2-5,TRBV12-5,-,CASGKEVQETQYF,TGTGCTAGTGGAAAGGAGGTACAAGAGACCCAGTACTTC
-,TRBJ1-5,TRBV6-1,-,CASSSTAPGNQPQHF,TGTGCCAGCAGTAGTACGGCACCGGGGAACCAGCCCCAGCATTTT
-,TRBJ1-1,TRBV7-9,TRBD1,CASSPGQGNTEAFF,TGTGCCAGCAGCCCGGGACAGGGAAACACTGAAGCTTTCTTT
-,TRBJ2-1,TRBV7-9,-,CASSLGVNNEQFF,TGTGCCAGCAGCTTAGGGGTTAACAATGAGCAGTTCTTC
once,TRBJ2-5,TRBV7-3,-,CASSQPVTQYF,TGTGCCAGCAGCCAGCCGGTGACCCAGTACTTC
-,TRBJ1-5,TRBV27,-,CASSFRRGSNQPQHF,TGTGCCAGCAGTTTTCGGAGGGGCAGCAATCAGCCCCAGCATTTT
-,TRBJ1-1,TRBV7-2,-,CASRTGAANTEAFF,TGTGCCAGCAGGACAGGCGCAGCAAACACTGAAGCTTTCTTT
-,TRBJ1-1,TRBV4-1,-,CASSSQRGKLTPNTEAFF,TGCGCCAGCAGTAGCCAACGGGGGAAACTTACGCCGAACACTGAAGCTTTCTTT
-,TRBJ1-4,TRBV5-1,-,CASSLVPTGTLNEKLFF,TGCGCCAGCAGCTTGGTCCCTACCGGGACACTTAATGAAAAACTGTTTTTT
-,TRBJ1-1,TRBV18,-,CASSQGNTEAFF,TGTGCCAGCTCACAGGGGAACACTGAAGCTTTCTTT
-,TRBJ2-5,TRBV27,TRBD2,CASSPPGVSGGRETQYF,TGTGCCAGCAGTCCCCCCGGGGTTAGCGGGGGCCGGGAGACCCAGTACTTC
few,TRBJ1-3,TRBV3-1/TRBV3-2,-,CASSFLQSSGNTIYF,TGTGCCAGCAGCTTTCTTCAGAGCTCTGGAAACACCATATATTTT
-,TRBJ1-6,TRBV4-3,-,CASSQGWGSPLHF,TGCGCCAGCAGCCAAGGGTGGGGTTCACCCCTCCACTTT
-,TRBJ1-5,TRBV7-8,TRBD1,CASSLAGQGRTPQHF,TGTGCCAGCAGCCTAGCGGGACAGGGGCGCACGCCCCAGCATTTT
-,TRBJ2-4,TRBV30,TRBD1,CAWSVGTANIQYF,TGTGCCTGGAGCGTCGGGACAGCGAACATTCAGTACTTC
once,TRBJ1-1,TRBV19,TRBD1,CASKWTGDTEAFF,TGTGCCAGTAAGTGGACAGGGGACACTGAAGCTTTCTTT
once,TRBJ2-2,TRBV7-2,TRBD2,CASRWTSWGGGELFF,TGTGCCAGCAGGTGGACCTCCTGGGGGGGCGGGGAGCTGTTTTTT
-,TRBJ2-7,TRBV5-4,-,CASSLQDHEQYF,TGTGCCAGCAGCCTGCAGGACCACGAGCAGTACTTC
-,TRBJ2-1,TRBV19,TRBD2,CASSIGGRTYNEQFF,TGTGCCAGTAGTATAGGCGGGAGGACGTACAATGAGCAGTTCTTC
-,TRBJ2-5,TRBV5-1,TRBD2,CASSPYPSGVIQETQYF,TGCGCCAGCAGCCCCTACCCCAGCGGGGTTATCCAAGAGACCCAGTACTTC
-,TRBJ2-1,TRBV7-6,-,CASSLGQNDNEQFF,TGTGCCAGCAGCTTAGGGCAGAATGACAATGAGCAGTTCTTC
-,TRBJ2-3,TRBV6-4,TRBD2,CASRSSGRSTDTQYF,TGTGCCAGCAGATCTAGCGGGAGGAGCACAGATACGCAGTATTTT
-,TRBJ1-2,TRBV11-2,-,CASSFGTAPLGYTF,TGTGCCAGCAGCTTCGGTACAGCTCCACTTGGCTACACCTTC
-,TRBJ2-2,TRBV7-9,-,CASSLTGPGELFF,TGTGCCAGCAGCTTAACTGGGCCCGGGGAGCTGTTTTTT
-,TRBJ2-1,TRBV11-2,-,CASSLGPGSSYNEQFF,TGTGCCAGCAGCTTAGGGCCGGGGAGCTCCTACAATGAGCAGTTCTTC
-,TRBJ2-2,TRBV9,-,CASISRRALNTGELFF,TGTGCCAGCATATCAAGGCGGGCCCTGAACACCGGGGAGCTGTTTTTT
-,TRBJ2-1,TRBV7-2,-,CASSLLGNYEQFF,TGTGCCAGCAGCTTATTAGGGAACTACGAGCAGTTCTTC
-,TRBJ2-3,TRBV7-3,TRBD2,CASSLGAGADTQYF,TGTGCCAGCAGCTTAGGAGCGGGAGCAGATACGCAGTATTTT